This TCR beta chain was documented in a study of cytomegalovirus exposure and HLA in healthy donors. Study results and limitations: Presence/absence analyses treated sequencing depth as roughly uniform across donors. Several of the most significant clusters were apparently associated with common viral pathogens in a later analysis. Clonal expansion was found to be greater in HLA-associated TCR beta chains than in equally common others in a later analysis.

Germline-derived CDR1 and CDR2 are SEHNR and FQNEAQ (reference sequence). The CDR3 covers 17 residues. V lost 3 bases and J 7 bases, leaving 22 bases between the germline ends. Every donor was a healthy person donating bone marrow. The sample holds one count of this clone. What it recognizes is unknown. A multiplex PCR was run with 60 Vbeta primers and 13 Jbeta primers. This table comes from immunoSEQ multiplex PCR, and its TCRdb copy is limited to in-frame clones, with some not included. Here the sample spans 100,000 to 150,000 clones, approximately 80% being singletons. The TCR was taken from a woman aged 40 to 50 in good health and CMV-seronegative. The rearrangement links TRBV7-9 to TRBJ2-1, with D possibly being TRBD1 (8 bases). Sequencing was performed on PBMCs. The CDR3 DNA is TGTGCCAGCAGCTTTGAAATACAGGGGGGAGGGAAAAATGAGCAGTTCTTC. It encodes CASSFEIQGGGKNEQFF. Using reference TRBV7-9 and TRBJ2-1 for the parts outside the CDR3, the full variable domain is DTGVSQNPRHKITKRGQNVTFRCDPISEHNRLYWYRQTLGQGPEFLTYFQNEAQLEKSRLLSDRFSAERPKGSFSTLEIQRTEQGDSAMYLCASSFEIQGGGKNEQFFGPGTRLTVL.